This TCR beta chain was captured in a study of blood T cell repertoires in COVID-19. Study summary: Samples representing acute and convalescent COVID-19 were sourced from the United States, Italy and Spain.

This CDR3 spans 15 amino acids. The V gene end was trimmed by 2 bases and the J gene end by 7 bases; junction bases not matched to a gene: 6. Looked up from germline, CDR1 is LGHNA and CDR2 is YSLEER. The method was immunoSEQ multiplex PCR; TCRdb's version includes in-frame clones alone and lacks a portion of them. The sample includes approximately 49,000 clones, 82% of them seen just once. The TCR was taken from a human donor with acute or convalescent COVID-19. The donor label of this sample is uncertain. The chain has TRBV4-3 and TRBJ1-4; 8 bases map to TRBD1. The sample was peripheral blood. CDR3 nucleotide sequence: TGCGCCAGCAGCCAAACAGGGGGGCTAGGTGAAAAACTGTTTTTT. The encoded protein is CASSQTGGLGEKLFF.